This TCR beta chain was recorded in a study of blood T cell repertoires in COVID-19 (dated by TCRdb to about 2020). About the study as a whole: Samples covering the acute and convalescent phases of COVID-19 were provided by collaborators in the United States, Italy and Spain. The material from the prospective study consisted of cDNA or gDNA derived from T cells, B-cell-depleted T cells, or PBMCs. Deeply sampled blood TCRbeta repertoires from subjects exposed to, actively infected with, or recovered from COVID-19 were included in the dataset. The repertoires were released in a freely available public database meant as a resource for research on the immune response to SARS-CoV-2. The samples were drawn from two sources: the first 160 participants of the ongoing ImmuneRACE study, and 1,200 or so subjects contributed by 6 global collaborators. The sample metadata nearly always contained a de-identified subject ID, COVID-19 status, age in years and sex. Where available, HLA class I and class II types were taken from metadata supplied by the sample provider and were not determined by assay-based typing.

General study outcomes and caveats: How much clinical and demographic metadata was included differed by source and by participant, and the metadata was provided uncurated.

TCRbeta CDR3 regions were amplified from genomic DNA by means of the immunoSEQ Assay, a bias-controlled multiplex PCR. In the source study's methods: The number of nucleated cells in each sample was estimated from the amplification of reference gene primers within the assay. To quantify the absolute abundance of each unique TCRbeta CDR3 rearrangement, sequence reads were collapsed and filtered. For each sample, productive Simpson clonality was calculated by taking the square root of Simpson's diversity index across productive rearrangements. TCRdb took over this immuneACCESS table, retaining in-frame rearrangements with V and J assigned. Such tables are incomplete; in checked studies, under half of the missing clones stem from an unresolved V gene, and the remainder is unexplained. V and J calls and clone size follow that table, whereas D and trimming were derived from the DNA. The sample contains roughly 340,000 clones, under 95% of them found a single time. The ten largest clonotypes hold around 3.3% of the sample.

Of note for this clone: Its antigen has not been determined. Per-nucleotide qualities are absent, and no much larger clonotype sits a single base away.

Inclusive of the bounding cysteine and valine, the CDR3 is 13 residues long. Only the CDR3 portion is preserved as DNA: 39 bases, with reading frame beginning at the first base. CDR1 SGHDT and CDR2 YYEEEE are derived from the germline V gene. Trimming at the junction amounts to 4 bases on V and 5 bases on J, and the germline ends lie 13 bases apart. Another Seattle source contributed samples from volunteer blood donors who had recovered from COVID-19. Whole blood was collected in K2EDTA tubes by collaborating institutions according to the institutions' own protocols. For TCRbeta analysis, collaborator samples were shipped as frozen whole blood, as isolated PBMCs, or as DNA extracted from either sample type.

The TCR was taken from a woman between 18 and 29 years old who had recovered from COVID-19. Sequencing used peripheral blood. The chain is made from TRBV5-6 and TRBJ2-7; the D segment could be TRBD2, given 5 matching bases. DNA sequence: TGTGCCAGCAGCCCACCAGGAGGAAACGAGCAGTACGTC. Its protein product is CASSPPGGNEQYV.